The sequence of this TCR beta chain was determined in a study of cytomegalovirus exposure and HLA in healthy donors. Study observations and caveats: Apparent HLA restriction characterized most CMV-associated TCR beta chains in a later analysis. CMV serostatus alone was available as immune exposure information. CMV antigen specificity of a few CMV-associated chains was confirmed in vitro. Sequencing depth across donors, presence/absence analyses assumed, was roughly uniform.

A remark on this clone: Its cognate antigen is unknown.

Per the germline V gene, CDR1 is SGHKS and CDR2 is YYEKEE (reference sequence). The length of the CDR3 is 11 residues. V lost 3 bases and J lost 5, with 5 bases in between. PCR was performed using 60 Vbeta and 13 Jbeta primers. Only in-frame clones appear in the TCRdb table, and some are missing; sequencing was by immunoSEQ multiplex PCR. The sample includes about 100,000 clones, approximately 75% of them seen just once. The V and J genes are TRBV5-5 and TRBJ2-5; D is uncertain. The sequenced sample was PBMCs. The source of this sequence is a woman aged 70-85 years in good health and CMV-seropositive. CDR3: CASSSRETQYF. The CDR3 coding sequence is TGTGCCAGCAGCTCGAGGGAGACCCAGTACTTC.